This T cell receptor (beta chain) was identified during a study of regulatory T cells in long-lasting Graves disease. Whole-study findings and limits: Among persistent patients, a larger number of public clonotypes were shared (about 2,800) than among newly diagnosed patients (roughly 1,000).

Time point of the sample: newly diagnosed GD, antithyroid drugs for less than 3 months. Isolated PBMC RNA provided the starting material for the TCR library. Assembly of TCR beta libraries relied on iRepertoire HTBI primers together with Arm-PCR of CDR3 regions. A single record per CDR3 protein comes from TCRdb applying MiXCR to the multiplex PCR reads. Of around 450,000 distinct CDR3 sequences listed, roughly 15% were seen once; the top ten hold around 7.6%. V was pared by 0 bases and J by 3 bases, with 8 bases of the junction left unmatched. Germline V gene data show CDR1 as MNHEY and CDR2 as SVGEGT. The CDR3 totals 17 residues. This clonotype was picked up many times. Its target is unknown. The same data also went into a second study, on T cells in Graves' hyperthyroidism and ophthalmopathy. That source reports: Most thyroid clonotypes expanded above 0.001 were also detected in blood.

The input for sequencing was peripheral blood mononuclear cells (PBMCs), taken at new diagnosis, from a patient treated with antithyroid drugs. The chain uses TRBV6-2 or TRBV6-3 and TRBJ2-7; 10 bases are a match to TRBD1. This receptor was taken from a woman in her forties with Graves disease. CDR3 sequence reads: CASSYSGTGAVGYEQYF. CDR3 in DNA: TGTGCCAGCAGTTACTCGGGGACAGGGGCGGTAGGCTACGAGCAGTACTTC.